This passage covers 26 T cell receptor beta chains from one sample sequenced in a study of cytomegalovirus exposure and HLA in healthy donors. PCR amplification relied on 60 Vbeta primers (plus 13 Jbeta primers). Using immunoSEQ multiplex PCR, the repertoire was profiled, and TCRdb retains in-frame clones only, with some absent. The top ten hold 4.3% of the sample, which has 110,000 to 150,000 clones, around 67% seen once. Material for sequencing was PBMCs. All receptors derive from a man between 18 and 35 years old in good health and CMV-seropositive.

In DNA form, the CDR3 reads TGTGCCAGCAGTATCTCGACAGGGGGGAACGAGCAGTACTTC. It encodes CASSISTGGNEQYF. The V gene is TRBV2, the J gene TRBJ2-7; 9 bases match TRBD1. The germline CDR1 and CDR2 sequences are SNHLY and FYNNEI. This CDR3 has 14 amino acids. The V segment lost 5 bases and the J segment 5 bases; nucleotides outside the gene matches: 7.

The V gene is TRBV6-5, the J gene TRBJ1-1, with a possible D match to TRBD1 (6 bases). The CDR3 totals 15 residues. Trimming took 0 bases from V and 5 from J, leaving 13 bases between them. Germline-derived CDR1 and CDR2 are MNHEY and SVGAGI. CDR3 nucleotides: TGTGCCAGCAGTTACTCGTCCAGGGGCATTACTGAAGCTTTCTTT. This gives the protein CASSYSSRGITEAFF.

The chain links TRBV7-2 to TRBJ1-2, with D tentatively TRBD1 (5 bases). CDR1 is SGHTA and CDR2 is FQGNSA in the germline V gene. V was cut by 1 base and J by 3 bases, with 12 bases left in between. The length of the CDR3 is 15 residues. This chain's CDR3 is CASSLGGAPYYGYTF. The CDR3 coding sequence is TGTGCCAGCAGCTTAGGGGGCGCCCCCTACTATGGCTACACCTTC.

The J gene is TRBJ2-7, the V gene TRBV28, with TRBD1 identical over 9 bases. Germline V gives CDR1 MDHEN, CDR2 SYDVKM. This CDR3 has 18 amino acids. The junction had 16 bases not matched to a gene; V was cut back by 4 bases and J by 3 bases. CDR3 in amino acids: CASSSVPGQGRAFYEQYF. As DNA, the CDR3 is TGTGCCAGCAGTTCAGTCCCGGGACAGGGCCGGGCCTTCTACGAGCAGTACTTC.

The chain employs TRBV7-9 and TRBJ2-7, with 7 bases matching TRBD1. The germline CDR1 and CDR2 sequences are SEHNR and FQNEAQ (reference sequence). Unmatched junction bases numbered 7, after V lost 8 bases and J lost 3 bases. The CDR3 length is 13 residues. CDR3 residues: CASCRDRDYEQYF. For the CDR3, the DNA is TGTGCCAGCTGCCGGGACAGAGACTACGAGCAGTACTTC.

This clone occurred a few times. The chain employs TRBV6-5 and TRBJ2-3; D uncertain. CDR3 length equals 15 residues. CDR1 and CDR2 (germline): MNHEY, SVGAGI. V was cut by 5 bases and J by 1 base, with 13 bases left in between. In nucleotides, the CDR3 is TGTGCCAGCAGTGCCCCGCGGTTCGGCACAGATACGCAGTATTTT. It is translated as CASSAPRFGTDTQYF.

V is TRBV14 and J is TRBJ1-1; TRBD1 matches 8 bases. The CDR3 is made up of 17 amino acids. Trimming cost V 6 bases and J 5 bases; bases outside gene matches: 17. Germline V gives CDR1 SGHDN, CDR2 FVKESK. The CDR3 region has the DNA TGTGCCAGCAGTCATACCCCCAGAGCCAGGGGGCGAACTGAAGCTTTCTTT. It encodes CASSHTPRARGRTEAFF. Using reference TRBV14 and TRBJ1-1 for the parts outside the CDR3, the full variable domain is EAGVTQFPSHSVIEKGQTVTLRCDPISGHDNLYWYRRVMGKEIKFLLHFVKESKQDESGMPNNRFLAERTGGTYSTLKVQPAELEDSGVYFCASSHTPRARGRTEAFFGQGTRLTVV.

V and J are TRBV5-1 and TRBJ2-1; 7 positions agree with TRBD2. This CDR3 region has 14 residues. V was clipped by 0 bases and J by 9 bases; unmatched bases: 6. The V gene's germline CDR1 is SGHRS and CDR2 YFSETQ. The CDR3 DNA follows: TGCGCCAGCAGCTTGGAGCAACAGCGGGGTGAGCAGTTCTTC. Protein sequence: CASSLEQQRGEQFF.

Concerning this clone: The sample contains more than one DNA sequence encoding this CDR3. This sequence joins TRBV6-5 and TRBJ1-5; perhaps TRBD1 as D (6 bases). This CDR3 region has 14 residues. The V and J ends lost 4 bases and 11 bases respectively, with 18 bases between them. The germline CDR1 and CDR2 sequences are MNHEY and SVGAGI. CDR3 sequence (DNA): TGTGCCAGCAGTTTCGGACAGCGCCTTGGGGCCCAGCATTTT. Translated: CASSFGQRLGAQHF.

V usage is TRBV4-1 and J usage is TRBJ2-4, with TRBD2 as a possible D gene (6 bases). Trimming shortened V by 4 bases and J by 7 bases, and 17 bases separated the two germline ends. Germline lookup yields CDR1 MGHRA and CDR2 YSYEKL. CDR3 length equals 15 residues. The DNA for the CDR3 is TGCGCCAGCAGCCGCGGCGAGGGAGGAGGGAACATTCAGTACTTC. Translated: CASSRGEGGGNIQYF.

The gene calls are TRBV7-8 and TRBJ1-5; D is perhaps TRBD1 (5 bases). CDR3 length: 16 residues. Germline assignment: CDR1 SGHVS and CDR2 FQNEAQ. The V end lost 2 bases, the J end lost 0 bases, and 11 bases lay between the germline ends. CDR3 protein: CASSLIQGDSNQPQHF. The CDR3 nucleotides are TGTGCCAGCAGCTTAATCCAGGGTGATAGCAATCAGCCCCAGCATTTT. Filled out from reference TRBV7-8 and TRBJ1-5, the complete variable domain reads GAGVSQSPRYKVAKRGQDVALRCDPISGHVSLFWYQQALGQGPEFLTYFQNEAQLDKSGLPSDRFFAERPEGSVSTLKIQRTQQEDSAVYLCASSLIQGDSNQPQHFGDGTRLSIL.

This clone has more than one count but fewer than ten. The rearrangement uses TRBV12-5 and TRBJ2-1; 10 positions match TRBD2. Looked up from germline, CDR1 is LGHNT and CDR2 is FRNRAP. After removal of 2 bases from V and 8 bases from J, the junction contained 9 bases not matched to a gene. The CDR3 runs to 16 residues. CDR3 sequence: CASGLQTGTSVYEQFF. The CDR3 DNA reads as TGTGCTAGTGGTTTGCAAACCGGGACTAGCGTCTATGAGCAGTTCTTC.

The CDR3 sequence is CASSSQGAETGELFF. CDR3 nucleotide sequence: TGTGCCAGCAGCTCACAGGGGGCGGAAACCGGGGAGCTGTTTTTT. This chain links TRBV11-3 with TRBJ2-2; TRBD1 aligns across 9 bases. The CDR3 is 15 residues long. The germline V gene has CDR1 SGHNT and CDR2 YENEEA. Trimming took 4 bases from V and 5 from J; bases not matched to a gene: 5.

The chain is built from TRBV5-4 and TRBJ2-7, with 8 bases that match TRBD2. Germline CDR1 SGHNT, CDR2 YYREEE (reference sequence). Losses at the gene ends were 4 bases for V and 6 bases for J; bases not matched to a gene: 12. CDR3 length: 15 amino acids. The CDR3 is CASSPTSGSSSEQYF. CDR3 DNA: TGTGCCAGCAGCCCCACTAGCGGCTCTTCATCCGAGCAGTACTTC.

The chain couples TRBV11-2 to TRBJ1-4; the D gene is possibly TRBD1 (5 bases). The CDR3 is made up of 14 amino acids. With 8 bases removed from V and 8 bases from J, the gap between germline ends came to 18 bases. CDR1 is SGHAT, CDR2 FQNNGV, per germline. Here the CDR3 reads CASRLGGFREKLFF. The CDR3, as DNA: TGTGCCAGCCGCCTGGGGGGTTTCAGGGAAAAACTGTTTTTT.

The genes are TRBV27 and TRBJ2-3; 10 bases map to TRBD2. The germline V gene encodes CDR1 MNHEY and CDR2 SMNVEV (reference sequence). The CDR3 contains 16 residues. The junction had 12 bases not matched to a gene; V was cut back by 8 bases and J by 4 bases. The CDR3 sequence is CASVKQASGSADTQYF. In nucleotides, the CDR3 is TGTGCCAGCGTAAAGCAGGCTAGCGGGAGTGCAGATACGCAGTATTTT.

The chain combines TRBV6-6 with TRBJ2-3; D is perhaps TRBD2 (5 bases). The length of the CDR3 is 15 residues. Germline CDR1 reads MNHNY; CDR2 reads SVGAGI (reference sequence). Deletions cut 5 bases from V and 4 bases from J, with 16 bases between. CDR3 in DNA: TGTGCCAGCAGTCCGGCCCCCGGGAAGGCAGATACGCAGTATTTT. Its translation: CASSPAPGKADTQYF.

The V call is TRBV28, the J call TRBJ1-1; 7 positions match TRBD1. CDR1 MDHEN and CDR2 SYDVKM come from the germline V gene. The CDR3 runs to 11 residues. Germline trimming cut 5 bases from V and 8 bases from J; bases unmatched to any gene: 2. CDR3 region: CASSKGAEAFF. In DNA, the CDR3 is TGTGCCAGCAGTAAGGGGGCAGAAGCTTTCTTT.

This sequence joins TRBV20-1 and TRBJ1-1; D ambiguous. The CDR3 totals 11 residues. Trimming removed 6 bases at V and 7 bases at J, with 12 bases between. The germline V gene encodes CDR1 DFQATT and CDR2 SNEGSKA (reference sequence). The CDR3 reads CSALVRVEAFF. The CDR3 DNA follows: TGCAGTGCACTAGTAAGGGTTGAAGCTTTCTTT.

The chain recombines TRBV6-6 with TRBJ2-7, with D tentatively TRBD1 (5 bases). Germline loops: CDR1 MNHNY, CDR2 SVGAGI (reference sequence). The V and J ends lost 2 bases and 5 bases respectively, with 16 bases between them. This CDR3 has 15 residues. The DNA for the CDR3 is TGTGCCAGCAGTTACGGCAGGGATAAAATGGACGAGCAGTACTTC. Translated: CASSYGRDKMDEQYF.

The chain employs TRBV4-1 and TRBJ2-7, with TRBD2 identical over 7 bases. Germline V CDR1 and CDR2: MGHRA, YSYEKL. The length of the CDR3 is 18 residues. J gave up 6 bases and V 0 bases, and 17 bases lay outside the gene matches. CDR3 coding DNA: TGCGCCAGCAGCCAAGATGACTATACCTTAGGGGAGGGCTGCGAGCAGTACTTC. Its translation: CASSQDDYTLGEGCEQYF.

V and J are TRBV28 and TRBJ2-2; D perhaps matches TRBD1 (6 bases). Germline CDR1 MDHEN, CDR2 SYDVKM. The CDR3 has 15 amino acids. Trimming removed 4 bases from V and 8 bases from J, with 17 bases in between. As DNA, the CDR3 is TGTGCCAGCAGTTCGAGGAAGGGGGTCCAGGGGGAGCTGTTTTTT. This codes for CASSSRKGVQGELFF.

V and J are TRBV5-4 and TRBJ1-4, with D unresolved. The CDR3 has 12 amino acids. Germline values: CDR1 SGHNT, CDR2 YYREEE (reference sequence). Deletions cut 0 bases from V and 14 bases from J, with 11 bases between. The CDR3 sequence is CASSLGRGDLFF. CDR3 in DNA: TGTGCCAGCAGCTTGGGTCGGGGTGATCTGTTTTTT. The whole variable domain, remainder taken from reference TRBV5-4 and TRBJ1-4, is ETGVTQSPTHLIKTRGQQVTLRCSSQSGHNTVSWYQQALGQGPQFIFQYYREEENGRGNFPPRFSGLQFPNYSSELNVNALELDDSALYLCASSLGRGDLFFGSGTQLSVL.

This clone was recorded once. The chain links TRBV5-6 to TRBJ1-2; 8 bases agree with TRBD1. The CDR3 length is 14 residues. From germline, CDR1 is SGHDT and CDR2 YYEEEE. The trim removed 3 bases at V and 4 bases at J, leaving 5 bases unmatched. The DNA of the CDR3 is TGTGCCAGCAGCTCGACAGGGGAGGTCTATGGCTACACCTTC. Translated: CASSSTGEVYGYTF.

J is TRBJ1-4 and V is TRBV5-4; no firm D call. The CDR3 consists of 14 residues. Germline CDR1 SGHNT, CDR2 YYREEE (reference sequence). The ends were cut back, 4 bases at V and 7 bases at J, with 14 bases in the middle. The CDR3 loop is CASSQNTWSEKLFF. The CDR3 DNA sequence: TGTGCCAGCAGCCAGAATACCTGGAGTGAAAAACTGTTTTTT.

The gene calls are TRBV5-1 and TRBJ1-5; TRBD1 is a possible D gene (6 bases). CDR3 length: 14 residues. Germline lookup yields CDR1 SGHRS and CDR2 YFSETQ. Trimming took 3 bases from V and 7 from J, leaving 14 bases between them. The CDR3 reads CASSSGEWGQPQHF. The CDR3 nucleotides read TGCGCCAGCAGCTCAGGGGAGTGGGGGCAGCCCCAGCATTTT.